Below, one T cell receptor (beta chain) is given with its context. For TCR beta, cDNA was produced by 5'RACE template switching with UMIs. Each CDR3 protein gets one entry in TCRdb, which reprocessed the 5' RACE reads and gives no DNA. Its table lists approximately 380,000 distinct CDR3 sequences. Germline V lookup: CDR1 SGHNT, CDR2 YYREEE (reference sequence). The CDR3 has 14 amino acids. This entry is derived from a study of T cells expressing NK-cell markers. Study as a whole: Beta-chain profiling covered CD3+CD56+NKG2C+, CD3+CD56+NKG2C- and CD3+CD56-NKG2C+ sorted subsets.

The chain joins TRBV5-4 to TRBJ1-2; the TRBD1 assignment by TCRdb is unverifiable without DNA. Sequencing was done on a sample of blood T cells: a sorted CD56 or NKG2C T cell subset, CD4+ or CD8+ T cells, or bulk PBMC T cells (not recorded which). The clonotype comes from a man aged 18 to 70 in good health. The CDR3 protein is CASSFQQGVNGYTF. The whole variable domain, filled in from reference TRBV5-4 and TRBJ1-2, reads ETGVTQSPTHLIKTRGQQVTLRCSSQSGHNTVSWYQQALGQGPQFIFQYYREEENGRGNFPPRFSGLQFPNYSSELNVNALELDDSALYLCASSFQQGVNGYTFGSGTRLTVV.